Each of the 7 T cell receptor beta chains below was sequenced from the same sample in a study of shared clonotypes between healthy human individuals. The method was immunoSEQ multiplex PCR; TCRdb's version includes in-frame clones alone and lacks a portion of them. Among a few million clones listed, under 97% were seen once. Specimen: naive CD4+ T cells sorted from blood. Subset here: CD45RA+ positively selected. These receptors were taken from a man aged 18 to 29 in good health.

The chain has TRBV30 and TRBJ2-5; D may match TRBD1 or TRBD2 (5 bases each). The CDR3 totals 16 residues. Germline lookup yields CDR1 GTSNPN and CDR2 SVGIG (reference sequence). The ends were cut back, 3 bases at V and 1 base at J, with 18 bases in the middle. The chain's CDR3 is CAWRIAVGTTQETQYF. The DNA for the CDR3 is TGTGCCTGGAGGATCGCGGTTGGGACGACCCAAGAGACCCAGTACTTC.

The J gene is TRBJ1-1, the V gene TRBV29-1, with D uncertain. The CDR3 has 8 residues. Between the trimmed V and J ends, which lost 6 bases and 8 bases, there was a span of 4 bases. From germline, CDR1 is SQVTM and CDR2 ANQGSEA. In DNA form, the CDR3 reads TGCAGCGTGACAGAAGCTTTCTTT. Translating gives CSVTEAFF.

The CDR3 sequence is CASRPRDRYEQYF. As DNA, the CDR3 is TGTGCCAGCAGACCTAGGGACAGGTACGAGCAGTACTTC. The gene calls are TRBV6-5 and TRBJ2-7; the match to TRBD1 covers 8 bases. The germline V gene encodes CDR1 MNHEY and CDR2 SVGAGI. CDR3 length: 13 amino acids. After removal of 6 bases from V and 4 bases from J, the junction contained 5 bases not matched to a gene.

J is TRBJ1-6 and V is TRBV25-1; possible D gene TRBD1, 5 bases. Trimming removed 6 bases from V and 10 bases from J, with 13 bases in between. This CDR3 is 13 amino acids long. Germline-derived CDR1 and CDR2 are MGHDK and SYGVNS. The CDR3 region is CASRRDGQSPLHF. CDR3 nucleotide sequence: TGTGCCAGCAGACGGGACGGGCAGTCACCCCTCCACTTT.

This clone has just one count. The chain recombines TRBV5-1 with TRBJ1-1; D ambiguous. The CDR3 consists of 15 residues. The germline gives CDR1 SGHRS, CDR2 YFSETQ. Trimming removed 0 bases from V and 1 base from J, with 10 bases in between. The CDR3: CASSLVVSGNTEAFF. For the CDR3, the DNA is TGCGCCAGCAGCTTGGTGGTCAGCGGGAACACTGAAGCTTTCTTT.

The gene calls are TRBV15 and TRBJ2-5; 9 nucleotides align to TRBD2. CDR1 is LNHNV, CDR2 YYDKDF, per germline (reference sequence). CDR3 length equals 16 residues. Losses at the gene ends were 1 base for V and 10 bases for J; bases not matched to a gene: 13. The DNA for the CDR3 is TGTGCCACCAGCAGAGGTCCTGAGGCTAGCGGGATTCTCCAGTACTTC. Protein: CATSRGPEASGILQYF.

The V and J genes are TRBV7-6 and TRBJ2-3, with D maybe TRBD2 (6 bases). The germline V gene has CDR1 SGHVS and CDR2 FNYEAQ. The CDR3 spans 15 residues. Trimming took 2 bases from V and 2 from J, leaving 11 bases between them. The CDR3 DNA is TGTGCCAGCAGCTTAAGGAGCGGGTTCACAGATACGCAGTATTTT. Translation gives CASSLRSGFTDTQYF. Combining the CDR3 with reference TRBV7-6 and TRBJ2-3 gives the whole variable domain GAGVSQSPRYKVTKRGQDVALRCDPISGHVSLYWYRQALGQGPEFLTYFNYEAQQDKSGLPNDRFSAERPEGSISTLTIQRTEQRDSAMYRCASSLRSGFTDTQYFGPGTRLTVL.